Below are 12 T cell receptor beta chains sequenced from a single sample in a study of cytomegalovirus exposure and HLA in healthy donors. PCR was performed using 60 Vbeta and 13 Jbeta primers. Sequenced by immunoSEQ multiplex PCR; TCRdb stores in-frame clones only, minus some. Altogether about 170,000 clones are present, approximately 76% being singletons, with the ten largest covering over 2%. Input material: PBMCs. The receptors originated from a female donor in good health and CMV-seronegative.

This sequence joins TRBV9 and TRBJ2-7, with D perhaps TRBD1 (5 bases). CDR1 and CDR2 from the germline V gene are SGDLS and YYNGEE. V was trimmed by 3 bases and J by 1 base, leaving 11 bases between them. The CDR3 length is 14 residues. The DNA for the CDR3 is TGTGCCAGCAGCGCCCTGACAGAATCCTACGAGCAGTACTTC. Amino acid sequence: CASSALTESYEQYF.

In this sample, this clone turned up a few times. This chain connects TRBV27 to TRBJ2-7, with 10 bases aligning to TRBD1. Germline-derived CDR1 and CDR2 are MNHEY and SMNVEV (reference sequence). V shed 7 bases and J 2 bases; nucleotides not matched to a gene: 11. The CDR3 runs to 16 residues. The CDR3 region is CASTAGTGAHTYEQYF. The CDR3, as DNA: TGTGCCAGCACCGCCGGGACAGGGGCGCACACCTACGAGCAGTACTTC.

The chain is built from TRBV5-1 and TRBJ2-7; the match to TRBD1 covers 9 bases. The V segment lost 5 bases and the J segment 2 bases; nucleotides outside the gene matches: 14. Germline CDR1 is SGHRS and CDR2 is YFSETQ. The CDR3 is 17 residues long. The DNA of the CDR3 is TGCGCCAGCAGGCCTCTCCCCGGGACAGGGACCCCCTACGAGCAGTACTTC. Its translation is CASRPLPGTGTPYEQYF.

The chain combines TRBV29-1 with TRBJ2-3, with 7 bases aligning to TRBD2. CDR3 length equals 16 residues. Germline CDR1 and CDR2: SQVTM and ANQGSEA. V shed 1 base, J shed 0 bases, and the junction held 7 bases outside the gene matches. CDR3 residues: CSVEGGLADSTDTQYF. Here the CDR3 DNA reads TGCAGCGTTGAAGGAGGGCTAGCGGATAGCACAGATACGCAGTATTTT.

The sample holds one count of this clone. This chain connects TRBV6-5 to TRBJ1-1; D is ambiguous. Germline V gene sequence: CDR1 MNHEY, CDR2 SVGAGI. The CDR3 contains 14 residues. V was cut by 6 bases and J by 4 bases, with 15 bases left in between. CDR3 protein: CASSQRGGSTEAFF. The CDR3 DNA reads as TGTGCCAGCAGCCAGCGAGGAGGATCCACTGAAGCTTTCTTT.

This clone was counted only a few times. CDR3: CASSGYLRGGANYGYTF. Written as DNA, the CDR3 is TGTGCCAGCAGTGGGTATCTAAGAGGGGGCGCCAACTATGGCTACACCTTC. This chain connects TRBV6-1 to TRBJ1-2, with 7 bases that match TRBD1. CDR1 and CDR2 (germline): MNHNS, SASEGT. The CDR3 loop spans 17 amino acids. V shed 4 bases, J shed 2 bases, and the junction held 13 bases outside the gene matches.

J is TRBJ1-2 and V is TRBV7-3; 7 bases match TRBD1. Germline CDR1 and CDR2: SGHTA and FQGTGA. The ends lost 6 bases at V and 5 bases at J; junction bases unmatched: 6. The CDR3 consists of 13 residues. This chain's CDR3 is CASSQGGGYGYTF. The CDR3 coding sequence is TGTGCCAGCAGTCAGGGGGGCGGGTATGGCTACACCTTC.

This clone was detected only a few times. This chain links TRBV25-1 with TRBJ2-5, with a weak D call TRBD2 (6 bases). V was shortened by 8 bases and J by 5 bases, with 24 bases between the two germline ends. Germline CDR1 and CDR2: MGHDK and SYGVNS. The CDR3 has 16 amino acids. Here the CDR3 reads CASASPVGGEGETQYF. The CDR3 bases are TGTGCCAGCGCTTCCCCGGTGGGAGGCGAGGGGGAGACCCAGTACTTC. Full variable domain (outside the CDR3, taken from reference TRBV25-1 and TRBJ2-5): EADIYQTPRYLVIGTGKKITLECSQTMGHDKMYWYQQDPGMELHLIHYSYGVNSTEKGDLSSESTVSRIRTEHFPLTLESARPSHTSQYLCASASPVGGEGETQYFGPGTRLLVL.

The rearrangement uses TRBV6-5 and TRBJ1-6; no reliable D call. The V end was cut by 3 bases, the J end by 7 bases, with 13 bases between. This CDR3 spans 15 amino acids. Per the germline V gene, CDR1 is MNHEY and CDR2 is SVGAGI. CDR3 amino acids: CASSYRELPNSPLHF. Here the CDR3 DNA reads TGTGCCAGCAGTTATCGGGAACTACCCAATTCACCCCTCCACTTT.

This CDR3 reads CASSLADRTEAFF. CDR3 coding DNA: TGTGCCAGCAGCTTAGCGGACAGGACTGAAGCTTTCTTT. V usage is TRBV7-6 and J usage is TRBJ1-1, with 7 bases that match TRBD1. The CDR3 has 13 amino acids. The V gene end was trimmed by 0 bases and the J gene end by 5 bases; junction bases not matched to a gene: 0. Germline loops: CDR1 SGHVS, CDR2 FNYEAQ.

The J gene is TRBJ1-2, the V gene TRBV7-9, with 8 bases identical to TRBD1. CDR1 is SEHNR, CDR2 FQNEAQ, per germline (reference sequence). Trimming took 1 base from V and 8 from J; bases not matched to a gene: 9. This CDR3 region has 15 residues. CDR3 residues: CASSLDATGASGYTF. CDR3 bases: TGTGCCAGCAGCTTAGACGCGACAGGGGCATCGGGCTACACCTTC.

This clone has a single count. The V call is TRBV30, the J call TRBJ1-6, with 7 positions matching TRBD1. Germline CDR1 reads GTSNPN; CDR2 reads SVGIG (reference sequence). Trimming at V came to 5 bases and at J to 5 bases, leaving 0 bases not matched to a gene. The CDR3 totals 12 residues. CDR3 nucleotides: TGTGCCTGGGACAGGGATAATTCACCCCTCCACTTT. This gives the protein CAWDRDNSPLHF.